This TCR beta chain was found in a study of cytomegalovirus exposure and HLA in healthy donors. Study-wide context: As an earlier analysis found, 150 million to 200 million T cells yielded about 100 million unique TCR beta sequences. General study results and limits: HLA alleles showed associations with some 17,000 TCR beta sequences in a later analysis, at a 0.05 false discovery rate.

Note on this clone: The target antigen is unknown.

This CDR3 is built from 14 residues. Germline CDR1 is GTSNPN and CDR2 is SVGIG (reference sequence). V was cut by 3 bases and J by 3 bases, with 13 bases left in between. In the PCR, 60 Vbeta and 13 Jbeta primers were used. This table comes from immunoSEQ multiplex PCR, and its TCRdb copy is limited to in-frame clones, with some not included. The sample includes about 140,000 clones, about 80% of them seen just once. Though probably carrying unrecorded immune exposures, donors were nominally healthy at sampling. The rearrangement links TRBV30 to TRBJ2-3; a possible D gene is TRBD1 (6 bases). This receptor was taken from a woman between 40 and 55 years old in good health and CMV-seronegative. The specimen sequenced was PBMCs. CDR3 bases: TGTGCCTGGAGACAGGGATTATGGACAGATACGCAGTATTTT. Translation gives CAWRQGLWTDTQYF.